This T cell receptor beta chain was sequenced for a study of blood T cell repertoires in COVID-19. Study background: Italy, Spain and the United States were the sources of the convalescent and acute COVID-19 samples. PBMCs, B-cell-depleted T cells, or T cells provided the cDNA or gDNA that made up the material.

Between the trimmed V and J ends, which lost 0 bases and 6 bases, there was a span of 5 bases. The CDR3 loop spans 12 amino acids. Germline assignment: CDR1 LNHDA and CDR2 SQIVND (reference sequence). This table comes from immunoSEQ multiplex PCR, and its TCRdb copy is limited to in-frame clones, with some not included. The sample has more than 110,000 clones; approximately 84% are singletons. The rearrangement joins TRBV19 to TRBJ1-2; no firm D call. The sequencing input was PBMCs or T cells enriched from blood (not recorded which). The clonotype originates from a woman in her late teens or twenties who had been exposed to COVID-19. The CDR3 nucleotides read TGTGCCAGTAGTATAGACGGGGATGGCTACACCTTC. This translates into CASSIDGDGYTF.